One sample yielded the 12 T cell receptor beta chains listed below, sequenced in a study of early T cells in non-severe SARS-CoV-2 infection. TCRdb re-analysed the 5' RACE reads in MiXCR, keeping a single row per CDR3 protein. The table shows roughly 63,000 distinct CDR3 sequences, with approximately 13% occurring only once. The material sequenced was whole blood. The receptors come from an adult who was a healthcare worker with PCR-confirmed SARS-CoV-2 infection or an uninfected control (not recorded which).

This clonotype showed up just a few times. The CDR3 nucleotides read TGTGCCAGCAGCGTAGCTGTGGACAGGGGCGGGCAGCCCCAGCATTTT. Its protein product is CASSVAVDRGGQPQHF. The genes are TRBV9 and TRBJ1-5; 9 bases are a match to TRBD1. The CDR3 has 16 amino acids. Losses at the gene ends were 0 bases for V and 7 bases for J; bases not matched to a gene: 8. CDR1 and CDR2 (germline): SGDLS, YYNGEE.

This rearrangement joins TRBV7-6 to TRBJ1-2, with TRBD1 identical over 7 bases. This CDR3 region has 15 residues. The germline V gene encodes CDR1 SGHVS and CDR2 FNYEAQ. V was pared by 5 bases and J by 4 bases, with 10 bases of the junction left unmatched. This CDR3 reads CASSPYIQGTYGYTF. In DNA, the CDR3 is TGTGCCAGCAGCCCCTATATACAGGGGACCTATGGCTACACCTTC.

In its sample, this clonotype was seen many times. The chain employs TRBV5-6 and TRBJ2-5; no clear D. CDR3 size: 14 residues. Germline V gives CDR1 SGHDT, CDR2 YYEEEE. V lost 0 bases and J lost 5, with 11 bases in between. The CDR3 region has the DNA TGTGCCAGCAGCTTGGTTTCCTTTTTGGAGACCCAGTACTTC. It codes for CASSLVSFLETQYF.

This clonotype was seen repeatedly, ten times or more. The chain recombines TRBV27 with TRBJ2-7; possibly TRBD1 or TRBD2 for D (6 bases each). Germline values: CDR1 MNHEY, CDR2 SMNVEV (reference sequence). Trimming took 4 bases from V and 7 from J, leaving 14 bases between them. The CDR3 spans 13 residues. CDR3 nucleotides: TGTGCCAGCAGTTGGGGGGCAGGTAGGGAGCAGTACTTC. Translation gives CASSWGAGREQYF.

This clonotype was detected once. One base away lies a much larger clone, so this may be a sequencing read error. In DNA, the CDR3 is TGTGCCAGCAGTTGGGACAGCCTCAACGAAAAACTGTTTTTT. It codes for CASSWDSLNEKLFF. The genes are TRBV27 and TRBJ1-4, with 7 bases identical to TRBD1. The CDR3 is made up of 14 amino acids. Germline CDR1 is MNHEY and CDR2 is SMNVEV (reference sequence). Trimming removed 4 bases from V and 8 bases from J; junction bases left unmatched: 7. The whole variable domain, filled in from reference TRBV27 and TRBJ1-4, reads EAQVTQNPRYLITVTGKKLTVTCSQNMNHEYMSWYRQDPGLGLRQIYYSMNVEVTDKGDVPEGYKVSRKEKRNFPLILESPSPNQTSLYFCASSWDSLNEKLFFGSGTQLSVL.

The genes are TRBV12-3 or TRBV12-4 and TRBJ2-4; 8 bases line up with TRBD2. The CDR3 extends over 15 amino acids. Trimming at V came to 3 bases and at J to 1 base, leaving 2 bases not matched to a gene. CDR3 protein: CASSFSGEAKNIQYF. The DNA of the CDR3 is TGTGCCAGCAGTTTTAGCGGGGAGGCCAAAAACATTCAGTACTTC.

This clonotype was counted many times. This chain links TRBV7-6 with TRBJ2-2; TRBD2 might be the D (7 bases). Looked up from germline, CDR1 is SGHVS and CDR2 is FNYEAQ. The CDR3 sequence is 14 residues long. V shed 3 bases and J shed 8 bases, with 13 bases lying between them. The DNA for the CDR3 is TGTGCCAGCAGCTTGCGGGGGCCCGGGGGGGAGCTGTTTTTT. Translated: CASSLRGPGGELFF.

This clonotype was observed at least ten times. This sequence joins TRBV5-1 and TRBJ1-5; 7 bases map to TRBD1. CDR1 is SGHRS and CDR2 is YFSETQ in the germline V gene. J was trimmed by 7 bases and V by 5 bases; bases with no gene match: 9. CDR3 size: 14 residues. In nucleotides, the CDR3 is TGCGCCAGCAGTCCTACAGGGGTAGAACAGCCCCAGCATTTT. It translates to CASSPTGVEQPQHF.

The rearrangement joins TRBV2 to TRBJ1-1; tentative D call: TRBD1 (6 bases). Germline-derived CDR1 and CDR2 are SNHLY and FYNNEI. The CDR3 consists of 14 residues. Between the trimmed V and J ends, which lost 11 bases and 0 bases, there was a span of 16 bases. CDR3 bases: TGTGCCGCCCGACAGGATTTGGTGAACACTGAAGCTTTCTTT. Protein: CAARQDLVNTEAFF.

This clonotype appeared many times. V gene TRBV18 combines with J gene TRBJ1-4, with 7 bases identical to TRBD1. The V and J ends lost 6 bases and 5 bases, in that order; junction bases with no gene match: 9. The CDR3 covers 15 residues. CDR1 KGHSH and CDR2 LQKENI come from the germline V gene. The CDR3 DNA follows: TGTGCCAGCTCCCAACAGACAGGGCCGAATGAAAAACTGTTTTTT. Protein: CASSQQTGPNEKLFF.

The gene calls are TRBV11-2 and TRBJ1-2; 7 positions agree with TRBD1. This CDR3 is 14 amino acids long. Germline V gene sequence: CDR1 SGHAT, CDR2 FQNNGV. With 6 bases clipped from V and 0 bases from J, the junction kept 4 bases outside the gene matches. In nucleotides, the CDR3 is TGTGCCAGCAGTCAGACAGGGTCTAACTATGGCTACACCTTC. It encodes CASSQTGSNYGYTF.

This chain joins TRBV7-9 and TRBJ1-5, with 7 positions matching TRBD1. V shed 1 base, J shed 4 bases, and the junction held 4 bases outside the gene matches. CDR1 and CDR2 from the germline V gene are SEHNR and FQNEAQ (reference sequence). The CDR3 is 15 residues long. In DNA, the CDR3 is TGTGCCAGCAGCTTAGGGGACAGAGGGAATCAGCCCCAGCATTTT. This encodes CASSLGDRGNQPQHF.